This T cell receptor beta chain derives from a study of tumor-infiltrating lymphocytes in localized non-small cell lung cancer (dated by TCRdb to the early 2020s). Study-wide context: Several histologies were represented in the cohort, which also included both smokers and never-smokers as well as patients whose samples were collected after neoadjuvant chemotherapy. TCR sequencing was one of several integrated assays, alongside flow cytometry, multiplex immunofluorescence, RNA-seq, exome sequencing and proteomics, applied to the same patients. A total of around 58 patients were part of the paired comparison of immunoSEQ T-cell fraction between tumor and uninvolved lung. Each patient provided resected tumor tissue plus uninvolved lung tissue from the same patient, with the uninvolved lung tissue described as non-adjacent to the tumor. In total, the ICON cohort was made up of about 150 surgical patients who had localized non-small cell lung cancer and whose tumors were resected.

Patient enrollment in ICON started in the first half of 2016, and the final patient was enrolled in September 2018. From a subcohort of 76 patients, fresh tumor and matched uninvolved tissue were collected for in-depth immune analyses, including TCR sequencing. TCR sequencing was performed on DNA isolated from bulk tissue, without cell sorting. This clone has just a few counts. It has no known antigen specificity. Within one base of it there is no much larger clone, and no base qualities were kept. Reading the germline V gene gives CDR1 SGHAT and CDR2 FQNNGV. Clipping removes 0 bases from V and 5 bases from J, with 6 as the unmatched junction base count. The CDR3 goes from the cysteine to the phenylalanine over 15 residues. Only CDR3 DNA remains: 45 bases, in frame from the first base. Overall study results and their limits: Recurrence-free survival showed no association with tumor T-cell fraction from TCR sequencing (p = 0.61). TCR-derived T-cell fraction did not differ between the flow cytometry-defined immunotypes IM1 (good prognosis) and IM2 (poor prognosis). Because assay coverage varied across patients depending on available tissue quantity, TCR sequencing was performed for only a subset of the cohort. Consistent with immunofluorescence CD3 counts, TCRbeta sequencing supported greater T cell infiltration in tumors than in uninvolved lung tissue. Because different assays used different pieces of the same tissue, technical variation could not be distinguished from intratumor heterogeneity.

TCR sequencing with the immunoSEQ assay provided the T-cell fraction in tumor and uninvolved lung tissue. Per the source publication's procedure: In the survival analysis, patients were divided into a high T-cell fraction group (upper tertile) and a low T-cell fraction group (lower two tertiles), and the two groups were compared using a log-rank test. A signed-rank test was used to check for differences in T-cell fraction between paired tumor and uninvolved lung. Not all clones reach the TCRdb copy of this immuneACCESS table, which keeps in-frame sequences only. Checked studies attribute under half of the gap to unresolved V genes and leave the rest unexplained. The V and J calls and the clone size are those of that table, but D and trimming were determined from the DNA. For this sample the table gives around 25,000 clones, of which just under 75% were detected only once. Of the sample, 6.3% is held by the ten largest clones.

Sequenced: lung tumor tissue. The receptor was isolated from a human donor with non-small cell lung cancer. The receptor chain draws on TRBV11-2 and TRBJ1-2; 7 of the junction bases match TRBD1. The CDR3 region: CASSLDGQATYGYTF. The DNA is TGTGCCAGCAGCTTAGATGGACAGGCGACTTATGGCTACACCTTC.